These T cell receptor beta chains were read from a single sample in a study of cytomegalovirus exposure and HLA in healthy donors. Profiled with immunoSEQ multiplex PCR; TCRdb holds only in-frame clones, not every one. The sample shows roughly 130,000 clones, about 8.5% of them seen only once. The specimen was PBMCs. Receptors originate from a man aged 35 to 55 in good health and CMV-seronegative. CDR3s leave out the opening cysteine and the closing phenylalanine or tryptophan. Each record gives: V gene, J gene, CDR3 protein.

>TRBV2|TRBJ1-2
ASSEALQGVGGYT
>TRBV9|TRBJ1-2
ASSGQGLANYGYT
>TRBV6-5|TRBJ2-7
ASSFTKTGDPYEQY
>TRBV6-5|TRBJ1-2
ASSNQGTGGYT
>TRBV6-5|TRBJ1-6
ASRRTGGNSPLH
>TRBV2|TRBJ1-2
ASSEAVTAGYGYT
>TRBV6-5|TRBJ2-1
ASREVGGAYNEQF
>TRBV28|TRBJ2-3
ASSSSGAQTTQY
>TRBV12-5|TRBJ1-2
ASAEKVGGGGYGYT
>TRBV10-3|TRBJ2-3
AISESGRGGRDTQY
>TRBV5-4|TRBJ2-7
ASSQGQFSYEQY
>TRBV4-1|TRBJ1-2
ASSQTGLGGYT
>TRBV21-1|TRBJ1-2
ASSKEGGSNYGYT
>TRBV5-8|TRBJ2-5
ASSLWWGGGSNQETQY
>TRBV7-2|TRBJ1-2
ASSKTGSSGGYT
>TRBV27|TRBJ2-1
ASSPRAGGSYNEQF
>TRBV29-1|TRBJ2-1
SVVGGGSYNEQF
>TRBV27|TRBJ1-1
ASSFSTPNTEAF
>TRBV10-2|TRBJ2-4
ASGGFNIQY
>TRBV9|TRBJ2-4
ASSVGGAKNIQY
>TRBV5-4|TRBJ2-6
ASSTGTFLSGANVLT
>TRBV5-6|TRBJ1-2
ASSRGQGGRGYT
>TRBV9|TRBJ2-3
ASSEYSSTDTQY
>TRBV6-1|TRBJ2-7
ASSEPGGPIYEQY
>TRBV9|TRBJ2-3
ASSGGGASTDTQY
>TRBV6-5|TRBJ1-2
ASSPSYDHYGYK
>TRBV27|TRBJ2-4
ASSTSGGIQY
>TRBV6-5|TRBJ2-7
ASSYTGEQY
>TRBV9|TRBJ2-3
ASSVGGGVITDTQY
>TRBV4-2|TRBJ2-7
ASSPGGQGSYEQY
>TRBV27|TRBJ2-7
ASSLHGQVSLYEQY
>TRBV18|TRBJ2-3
ASSQRDTQY
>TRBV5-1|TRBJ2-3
ASSLDTGGFTDTQY
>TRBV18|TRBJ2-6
ASSPLAGAHSGANVLT
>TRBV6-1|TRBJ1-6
ASSGGISYNSPLH
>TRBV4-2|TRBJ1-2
ASSQDRNRVYGYT
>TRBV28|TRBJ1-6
ASGWGTGTNSPLH
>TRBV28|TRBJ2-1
ASSLFGDGLQF
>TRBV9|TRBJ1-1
ASSVTGVGTEAF
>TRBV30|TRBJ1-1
ASFHHRGYTEAF
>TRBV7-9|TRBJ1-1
ASSPSGGTEAF
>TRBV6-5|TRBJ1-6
ASSGQGVSPLH
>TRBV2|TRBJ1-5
ASSDPGEGSNQPQH
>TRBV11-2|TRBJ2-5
ASSLVGGGEQETQY
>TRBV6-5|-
ASSTENLNEQY
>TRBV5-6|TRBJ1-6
ASSAILGGGRPLH
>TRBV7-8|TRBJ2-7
ASSLGAGGTYEQY
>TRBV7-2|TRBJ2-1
ASSGRPGGTGDEQF
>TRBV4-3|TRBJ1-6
ASSQTQGASSYNSPLH
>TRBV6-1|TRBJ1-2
ASSEITRGHGYT
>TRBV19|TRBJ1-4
ASSMDRPTNEKLF
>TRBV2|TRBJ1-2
ASSRDKNYGYT
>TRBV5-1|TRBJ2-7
ASYPGGPSYEQY